This TCR beta chain derives from a study of T cell repertoires in cytomegalovirus infection. TCRdb analysed the reads with MiXCR anew, one entry per CDR3 protein. This table has under 100,000 distinct CDR3 sequences, 3.7% appearing once. Study-wide findings and caveats: Totalled public TCR beta family frequency picked out people who carried CMV plus the relevant HLA.

Trimming removed 5 bases from V and 2 bases from J; junction bases left unmatched: 11. The CDR3 is 16 amino acids. This clonotype came up many times. Its antigen is still unknown. Sequencing used PBMCs. This chain connects TRBV12-3 or TRBV12-4 to TRBJ1-1; 7 nucleotides line up with TRBD1. The receptor was isolated from a human donor in good health (CMV status not recorded). Some clones in this sample may be carry-over from other donors' samples. CDR3 loop: CASSRQGTRFNTEAFF. The CDR3 nucleotides are TGTGCCAGCAGTCGACAGGGTACTAGGTTTAACACTGAAGCTTTCTTT.